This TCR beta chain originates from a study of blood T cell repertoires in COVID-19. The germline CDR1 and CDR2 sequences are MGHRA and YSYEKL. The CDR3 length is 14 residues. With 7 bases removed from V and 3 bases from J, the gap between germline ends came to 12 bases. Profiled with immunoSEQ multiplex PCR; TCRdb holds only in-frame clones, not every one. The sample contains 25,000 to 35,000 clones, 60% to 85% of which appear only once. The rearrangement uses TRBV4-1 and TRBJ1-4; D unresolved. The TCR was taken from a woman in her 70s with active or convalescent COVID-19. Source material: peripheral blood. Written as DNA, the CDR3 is TGCGCCAGCAACCCAGTTGCGGCTAATGAAAAACTGTTTTTT. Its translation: CASNPVAANEKLFF.